These 26 T cell receptor beta chains originate from one sample sequenced in a study of untreated major depressive disorder. Clones were read by immunoSEQ multiplex PCR, and TCRdb kept only the in-frame ones, dropping some. Among about 21,000 clones listed, 89% were seen once. The sample taken for sequencing was CD4+ T cells from PBMCs. These receptors were collected from a woman between 35 and 50 years old in good health.

CDR3 in amino acids: CASSPPSGGPAETQYF. The CDR3 nucleotides are TGTGCCAGCAGCCCACCTAGCGGGGGGCCGGCGGAGACCCAGTACTTC. This chain connects TRBV7-6 to TRBJ2-5; TRBD2 agrees at 11 bases. The V and J ends lost 5 bases and 5 bases, in that order; junction bases with no gene match: 10. In germline, CDR1 is SGHVS, CDR2 FNYEAQ. The CDR3 is 16 residues long.

The chain is built from TRBV28 and TRBJ1-1; possible D gene TRBD1, 5 bases. CDR3 length: 14 amino acids. V was shortened by 3 bases and J by 0 bases, with 8 bases between the two germline ends. Germline lookup yields CDR1 MDHEN and CDR2 SYDVKM. This chain's CDR3 is CASSFQGLNTEAFF. The CDR3 DNA reads as TGTGCCAGCAGTTTTCAGGGTTTGAACACTGAAGCTTTCTTT.

The V gene is TRBV9, the J gene TRBJ2-3; no definite D call. The CDR3 has 14 amino acids. CDR1 and CDR2 from the germline V gene are SGDLS and YYNGEE. V gave up 3 bases and J gave up 3 bases, with 11 bases separating them. For the CDR3, the DNA is TGTGCCAGCAGCGCACAGAGAGCAACAGATACGCAGTATTTT. Protein sequence: CASSAQRATDTQYF. Full variable domain (missing parts from reference TRBV9 and TRBJ2-3): DSGVTQTPKHLITATGQRVTLRCSPRSGDLSVYWYQQSLDQGLQFLIQYYNGEERAKGNILERFSAQQFPDLHSELNLSSLELGDSALYFCASSAQRATDTQYFGPGTRLTVL.

CDR3 loop: CASSLSGSPDTQYF. For the CDR3, the DNA is TGCGCCAGCAGCTTAAGCGGGAGTCCAGATACGCAGTATTTT. The rearrangement links TRBV5-1 to TRBJ2-3; 8 nucleotides align to TRBD2. This CDR3 contains 14 residues. Germline-derived CDR1 and CDR2 are SGHRS and YFSETQ. The V segment lost 2 bases and the J segment 4 bases; nucleotides outside the gene matches: 3.

The J gene is TRBJ2-3, the V gene TRBV6-4, with TRBD2 matching 12 bases. The V gene end was trimmed by 5 bases and the J gene end by 2 bases; junction bases not matched to a gene: 2. CDR1 and CDR2 from the germline V gene are MRHNA and SNTAGT. The CDR3 covers 15 residues. Here the CDR3 DNA reads TGTGCCAGCAGTACTAGCGGGAGGACCACAGATACGCAGTATTTT. This gives the protein CASSTSGRTTDTQYF.

The chain links TRBV30 to TRBJ2-5; tentatively, D is TRBD2 (7 bases). The V gene lost 3 bases and the J gene lost 5 bases, with 16 bases spanning the gap. The CDR3 runs to 14 residues. CDR1 and CDR2 from the germline V gene are GTSNPN and SVGIG (reference sequence). In DNA form, the CDR3 reads TGTGCCTGGAGGAGGGGGGGAGATTTCGAGACCCAGTACTTC. Protein product: CAWRRGGDFETQYF.

V usage is TRBV9 and J usage is TRBJ1-6; TRBD1 aligns across 10 bases. With V trimmed by 0 bases and J by 11 bases, 8 bases remained unmatched. This CDR3 contains 16 residues. Germline V gives CDR1 SGDLS, CDR2 YYNGEE. The CDR3 sequence: CASSVAGSGQGTPLHF. CDR3 nucleotides: TGTGCCAGCAGCGTAGCTGGATCGGGACAGGGGACACCCCTCCACTTT.

The V and J genes are TRBV29-1 and TRBJ2-7, with a weak D call TRBD1 (8 bases). V was shortened by 3 bases and J by 6 bases, with 21 bases between the two germline ends. CDR3 length: 15 amino acids. Germline assignment: CDR1 SQVTM and CDR2 ANQGSEA. The CDR3 region is CSVDHTGGLLSEQYF. The CDR3 DNA reads TGCAGCGTTGATCATACAGGGGGACTACTAAGCGAGCAGTACTTC.

The chain couples TRBV6-1 to TRBJ2-3; D unclear. The germline CDR1 and CDR2 sequences are MNHNS and SASEGT. Trimming removed 5 bases from V and 6 bases from J, with 6 bases in between. CDR3 length equals 11 residues. CDR3 sequence reads: CASSQRDTQYF. As DNA, the CDR3 is TGTGCCAGCAGTCAACGTGATACGCAGTATTTT.

The rearrangement uses TRBV30 and TRBJ1-1; D may be TRBD1 (6 bases). This CDR3 has 16 amino acids. V dropped 0 bases and J dropped 0 bases, with 14 bases sitting between them. Germline V gene sequence: CDR1 GTSNPN, CDR2 SVGIG (reference sequence). The CDR3 spells CAWSVGPRGLNTEAFF. The CDR3 DNA is TGTGCCTGGAGTGTAGGTCCCAGGGGTTTGAACACTGAAGCTTTCTTT.

This chain connects TRBV5-1 to TRBJ2-4, with D tentatively TRBD1 or TRBD2 (6 bases each). Germline assignment: CDR1 SGHRS and CDR2 YFSETQ. This CDR3 comprises 15 residues. V lost 3 bases and J lost 1, with 11 bases in between. The DNA for the CDR3 is TGCGCCAGCAGCTCGGGGGCTTGGGCCAAAAACATTCAGTACTTC. Translated, it gives CASSSGAWAKNIQYF. The full variable domain, in which reference TRBV5-1 and TRBJ2-4 provide the parts outside the CDR3, is KAGVTQTPRYLIKTRGQQVTLSCSPISGHRSVSWYQQTPGQGLQFLFEYFSETQRNKGNFPGRFSGRQFSNSRSEMNVSTLELGDSALYLCASSSGAWAKNIQYFGAGTRLSVL.

This chain uses TRBV7-8 with TRBJ1-1; D unclear. Germline V gives CDR1 SGHVS, CDR2 FQNEAQ. The CDR3 totals 16 residues. Trimming shortened V by 1 base and J by 0 bases, and 12 bases separated the two germline ends. The CDR3 loop reads CASSLVVTAMNTEAFF. CDR3 nucleotide sequence: TGTGCCAGCAGCTTAGTGGTTACAGCGATGAACACTGAAGCTTTCTTT.

The chain couples TRBV7-9 to TRBJ2-5; 10 bases agree with TRBD2. Germline loops: CDR1 SEHNR, CDR2 FQNEAQ (reference sequence). The CDR3 has 14 residues. V was clipped by 5 bases and J by 4 bases; unmatched bases: 4. For the CDR3, the DNA is TGTGCCAGCAGCACAAGGACTAGCGGAGAGACCCAGTACTTC. Its translation is CASSTRTSGETQYF.

The CDR3 loop reads CASSLDRGSYNEQFF. The CDR3 nucleotides are TGTGCCAGCAGCTTGGACAGGGGCTCCTACAATGAGCAGTTCTTC. The chain combines TRBV5-4 with TRBJ2-1, with TRBD1 matching 7 bases. There are 15 residues in the CDR3. The V and J ends lost 0 bases and 0 bases, in that order; junction bases with no gene match: 0. The germline CDR1 and CDR2 sequences are SGHNT and YYREEE (reference sequence).

This chain joins TRBV2 and TRBJ2-1; 11 positions match TRBD2. The CDR3 sequence is 20 residues long. V gave up 1 base and J gave up 7 bases; unmatched junction bases: 18. The germline CDR1 and CDR2 sequences are SNHLY and FYNNEI. The CDR3: CASSEGFGLSGTSGLNEQFF. The CDR3 nucleotides are TGTGCCAGCAGTGAAGGGTTCGGACTAAGCGGGACTAGCGGATTAAATGAGCAGTTCTTC.

The chain recombines TRBV10-3 with TRBJ2-3; D is undetermined. Germline V gene sequence: CDR1 ENHRY, CDR2 SYGVKD. The CDR3 has 11 residues. The ends were cut back, 4 bases at V and 5 bases at J, with 4 bases in the middle. The CDR3 coding sequence is TGTGCCATCAGTGTGGAAGATACGCAGTATTTT. Translating gives CAISVEDTQYF.

The chain employs TRBV7-8 and TRBJ1-5; maybe TRBD1 (5 bases). Germline CDR1 SGHVS, CDR2 FQNEAQ. The V end was cut by 2 bases, the J end by 1 base, with 15 bases between. CDR3 size: 17 residues. The CDR3 is CASSLLEQGWSNQPQHF. CDR3 DNA sequence: TGTGCCAGCAGCTTACTCGAGCAGGGATGGAGCAATCAGCCCCAGCATTTT. The whole variable domain, remainder taken from reference TRBV7-8 and TRBJ1-5, is GAGVSQSPRYKVAKRGQDVALRCDPISGHVSLFWYQQALGQGPEFLTYFQNEAQLDKSGLPSDRFFAERPEGSVSTLKIQRTQQEDSAVYLCASSLLEQGWSNQPQHFGDGTRLSIL.

The chain links TRBV6-4 to TRBJ1-5; 9 nucleotides align to TRBD1. Losses at the gene ends were 0 bases for V and 5 bases for J; bases not matched to a gene: 11. CDR1 and CDR2 from the germline V gene are MRHNA and SNTAGT. CDR3 length: 18 residues. The CDR3 reads CASSDSGQGDFAHQPQHF. CDR3 nucleotides: TGTGCCAGCAGTGACTCGGGACAGGGTGATTTTGCGCATCAGCCCCAGCATTTT.

The chain couples TRBV9 to TRBJ2-3, with D maybe TRBD1 (7 bases). The CDR3 consists of 17 residues. CDR1 is SGDLS, CDR2 YYNGEE, per germline. V lost 0 bases to trimming and J lost 2 bases, with 16 bases between them. The CDR3 coding sequence is TGTGCCAGCAGCGTAGAGGAGGGGGCCCCTCCCACAGATACGCAGTATTTT. Its translation is CASSVEEGAPPTDTQYF.

The chain employs TRBV4-2 and TRBJ1-5; 10 positions agree with TRBD1. Trimming removed 1 base from V and 4 bases from J; junction bases left unmatched: 1. Germline V gene sequence: CDR1 LGHNA, CDR2 YNFKEQ. This CDR3 region has 15 residues. The CDR3 nucleotides read TGTGCCAGCAGCCAAGGGACAGGGGGGAATCAGCCCCAGCATTTT. This sequence encodes CASSQGTGGNQPQHF.

This clone was seen once. CDR3 DNA sequence: TGTGCCAGCAGTGAACGTAGCGGGAGTCAATCAGATACGCAGTATTTT. This encodes CASSERSGSQSDTQYF. This chain links TRBV2 with TRBJ2-3; 9 nucleotides align to TRBD2. V gave up 2 bases and J gave up 4 bases; unmatched junction bases: 7. This CDR3 is built from 16 residues. Germline-derived CDR1 and CDR2 are SNHLY and FYNNEI.

This chain joins TRBV6-1 and TRBJ2-7, with D tentatively TRBD1 (5 bases). Germline CDR1 is MNHNS and CDR2 is SASEGT. The CDR3 consists of 14 residues. Trimming pared 8 bases from V and 0 bases from J, leaving 14 bases between. The CDR3 nucleotides read TGTGCCAGCGGCCCCCTAGGGGCCTCCTACGAGCAGTACTTC. Residues: CASGPLGASYEQYF.

The V gene is TRBV5-6, the J gene TRBJ1-6; no definite D call. The CDR3 extends over 15 amino acids. The germline CDR1 and CDR2 sequences are SGHDT and YYEEEE. V lost 3 bases and J lost 7, with 14 bases in between. CDR3 residues: CASSSPGSGNSPLHF. The CDR3 DNA reads TGTGCCAGCAGCTCCCCGGGGTCGGGCAATTCACCCCTCCACTTT.

The chain carries TRBV28 and TRBJ2-5; 8 bases fit TRBD1. The CDR3 runs to 14 residues. Germline assignment: CDR1 MDHEN and CDR2 SYDVKM. With 6 bases clipped from V and 2 bases from J, the junction kept 5 bases outside the gene matches. The CDR3 nucleotides read TGTGCCAGCAGGCCAGGGGGCCCTCAAGAGACCCAGTACTTC. Protein product: CASRPGGPQETQYF.

This rearrangement joins TRBV7-8 to TRBJ2-7; 9 nucleotides agree with TRBD1. V shed 3 bases, J shed 7 bases, and the junction held 1 base outside the gene matches. The CDR3 runs 12 residues. Germline loops: CDR1 SGHVS, CDR2 FQNEAQ. This CDR3 reads CASSFDRGEQYF. The CDR3, as DNA: TGTGCCAGCAGCTTCGACAGGGGGGAGCAGTACTTC.

The sample holds one count of this clone. Here the CDR3 reads CASSYLGRMTAEAFF. As DNA, the CDR3 is TGTGCCAGCAGCTACTTGGGTCGTATGACCGCTGAAGCTTTCTTT. The V call is TRBV14, the J call TRBJ1-1; D call uncertain. The CDR3 totals 15 residues. Germline lookup yields CDR1 SGHDN and CDR2 FVKESK. The V and J ends lost 5 bases and 6 bases respectively, with 19 bases between them.